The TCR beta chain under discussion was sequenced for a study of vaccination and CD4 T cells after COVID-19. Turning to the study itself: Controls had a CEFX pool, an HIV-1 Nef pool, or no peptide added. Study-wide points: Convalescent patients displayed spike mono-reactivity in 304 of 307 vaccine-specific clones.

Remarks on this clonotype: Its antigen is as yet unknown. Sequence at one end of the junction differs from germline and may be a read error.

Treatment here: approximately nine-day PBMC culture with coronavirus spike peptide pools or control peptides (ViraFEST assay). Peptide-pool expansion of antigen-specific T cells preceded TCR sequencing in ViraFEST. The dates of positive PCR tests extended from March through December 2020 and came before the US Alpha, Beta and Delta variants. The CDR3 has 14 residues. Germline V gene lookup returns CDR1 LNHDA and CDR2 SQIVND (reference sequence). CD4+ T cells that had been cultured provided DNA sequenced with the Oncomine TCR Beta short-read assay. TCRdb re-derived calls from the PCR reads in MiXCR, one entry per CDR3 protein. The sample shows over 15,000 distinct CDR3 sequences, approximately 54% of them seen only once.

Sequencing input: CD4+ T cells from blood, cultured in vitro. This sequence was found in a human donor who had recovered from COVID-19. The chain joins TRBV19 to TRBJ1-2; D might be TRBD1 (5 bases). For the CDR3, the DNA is TGTGCCACCGCCAGAGACAGAGCGAACTATGGCCACACCTTC. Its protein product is CATARDRANYGHTF.